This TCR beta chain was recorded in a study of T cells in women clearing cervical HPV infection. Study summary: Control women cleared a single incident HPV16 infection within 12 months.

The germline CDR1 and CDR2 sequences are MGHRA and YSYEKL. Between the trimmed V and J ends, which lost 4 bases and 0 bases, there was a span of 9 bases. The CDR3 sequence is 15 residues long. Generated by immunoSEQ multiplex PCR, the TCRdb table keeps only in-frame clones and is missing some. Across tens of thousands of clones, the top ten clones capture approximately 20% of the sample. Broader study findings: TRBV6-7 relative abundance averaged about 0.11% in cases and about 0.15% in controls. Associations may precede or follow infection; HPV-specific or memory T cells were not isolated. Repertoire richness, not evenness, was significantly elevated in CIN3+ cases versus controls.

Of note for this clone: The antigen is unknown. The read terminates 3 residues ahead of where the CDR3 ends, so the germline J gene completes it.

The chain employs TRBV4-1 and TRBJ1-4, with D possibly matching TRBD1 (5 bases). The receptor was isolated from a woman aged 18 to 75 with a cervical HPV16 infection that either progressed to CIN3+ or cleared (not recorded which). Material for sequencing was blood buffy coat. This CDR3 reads CASSLRQSTNEKLFF. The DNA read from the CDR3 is TGCGCCAGCAGCCTAAGACAGTCAACTAATGAAAAA.